This TCR beta chain was sequenced for a study of regulatory T cells in long-lasting Graves disease. Trimming cost V 6 bases and J 2 bases, with 14 bases left between them. CDR1 and CDR2 (germline): DFQATT, SNEGSKA (reference sequence). The CDR3 contains 13 residues. Only a few counts were recorded for this clonotype. Its target is unknown. The time point denotes: persistent/refractory GD, antithyroid drugs over 5 years with positive TRAb. RNA from PBMCs was the source of the TCR library. Study-level points and caveats: Thyroid tissue was not sampled; only peripheral blood was. There was favoring of TRBV28, TRBJ1-2 and TRBJ2-5 in persistent disease.

According to the study, TCR beta libraries were built with iRepertoire HTBI primers and CDR3-region Arm-PCR. One entry per CDR3 protein results from TCRdb running MiXCR on the multiplex PCR reads. The data show about 470,000 distinct CDR3 sequences, around a fifth seen once. The rearrangement uses TRBV20-1 and TRBJ2-7, with TRBD2 as a possible D gene (6 bases). The receptor was isolated from a female donor with Graves disease. Sequencing was performed on peripheral blood mononuclear cells (PBMCs), taken when the disease was refractory, from a patient treated with antithyroid drugs. The CDR3 spells CSATGDFPYEQYF. The DNA of the CDR3 is TGCAGTGCCACCGGGGACTTCCCCTACGAGCAGTACTTC.